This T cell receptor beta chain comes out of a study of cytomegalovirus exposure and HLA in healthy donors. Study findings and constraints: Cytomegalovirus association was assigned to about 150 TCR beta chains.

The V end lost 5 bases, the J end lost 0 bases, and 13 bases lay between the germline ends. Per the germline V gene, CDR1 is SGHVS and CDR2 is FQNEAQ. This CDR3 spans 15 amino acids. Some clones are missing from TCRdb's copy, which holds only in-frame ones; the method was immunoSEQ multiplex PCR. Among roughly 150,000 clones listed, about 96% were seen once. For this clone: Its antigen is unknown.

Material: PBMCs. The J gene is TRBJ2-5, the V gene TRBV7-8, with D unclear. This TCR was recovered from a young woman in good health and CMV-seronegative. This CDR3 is CASSPRRGYQETQYF. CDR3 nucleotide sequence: TGTGCCAGCAGCCCTAGACGTGGCTACCAAGAGACCCAGTACTTC. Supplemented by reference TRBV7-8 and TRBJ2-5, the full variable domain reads GAGVSQSPRYKVAKRGQDVALRCDPISGHVSLFWYQQALGQGPEFLTYFQNEAQLDKSGLPSDRFFAERPEGSVSTLKIQRTQQEDSAVYLCASSPRRGYQETQYFGPGTRLLVL.